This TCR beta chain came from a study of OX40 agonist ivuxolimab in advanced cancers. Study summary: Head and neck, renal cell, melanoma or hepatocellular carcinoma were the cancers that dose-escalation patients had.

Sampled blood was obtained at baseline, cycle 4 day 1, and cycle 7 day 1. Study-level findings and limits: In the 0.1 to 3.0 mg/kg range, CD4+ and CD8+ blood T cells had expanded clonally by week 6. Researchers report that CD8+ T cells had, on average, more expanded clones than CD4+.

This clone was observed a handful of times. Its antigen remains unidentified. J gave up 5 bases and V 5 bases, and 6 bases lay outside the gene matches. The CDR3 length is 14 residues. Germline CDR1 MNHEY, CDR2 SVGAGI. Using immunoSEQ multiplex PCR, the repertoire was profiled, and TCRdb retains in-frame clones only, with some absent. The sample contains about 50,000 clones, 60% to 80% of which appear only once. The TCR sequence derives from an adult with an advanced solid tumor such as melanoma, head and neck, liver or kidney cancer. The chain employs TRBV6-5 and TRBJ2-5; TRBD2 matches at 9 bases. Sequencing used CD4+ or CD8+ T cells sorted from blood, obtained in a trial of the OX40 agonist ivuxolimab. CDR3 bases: TGTGCCAGCAGTGACACGGGGACTAGCGAGACCCAGTACTTC. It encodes CASSDTGTSETQYF.